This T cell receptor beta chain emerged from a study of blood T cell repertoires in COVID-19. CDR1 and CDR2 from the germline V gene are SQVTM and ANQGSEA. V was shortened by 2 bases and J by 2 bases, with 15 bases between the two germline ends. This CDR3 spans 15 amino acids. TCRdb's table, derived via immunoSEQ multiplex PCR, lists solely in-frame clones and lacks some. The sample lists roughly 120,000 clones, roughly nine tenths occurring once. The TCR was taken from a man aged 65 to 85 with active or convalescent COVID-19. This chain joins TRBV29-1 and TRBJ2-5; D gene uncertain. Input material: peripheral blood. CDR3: CSVELTDTAQETQYF. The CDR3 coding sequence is TGCAGCGTTGAACTAACCGACACAGCTCAAGAGACCCAGTACTTC. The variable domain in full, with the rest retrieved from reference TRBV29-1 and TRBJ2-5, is SAVISQKPSRDICQRGTSLTIQCQVDSQVTMMFWYRQQPGQSLTLIATANQGSEATYESGFVIDKFPISRPNLTFSTLTVSNMSPEDSSIYLCSVELTDTAQETQYFGPGTRLLVL.